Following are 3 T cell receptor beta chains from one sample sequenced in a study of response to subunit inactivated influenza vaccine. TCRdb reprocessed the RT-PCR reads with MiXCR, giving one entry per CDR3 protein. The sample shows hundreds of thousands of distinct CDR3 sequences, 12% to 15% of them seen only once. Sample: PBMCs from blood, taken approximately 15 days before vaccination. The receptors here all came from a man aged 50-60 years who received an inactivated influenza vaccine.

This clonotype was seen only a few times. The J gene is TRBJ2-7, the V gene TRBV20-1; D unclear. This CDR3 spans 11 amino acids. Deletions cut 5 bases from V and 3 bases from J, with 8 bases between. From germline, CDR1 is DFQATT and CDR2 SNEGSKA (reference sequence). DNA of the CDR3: TGCAGTGCTGCGACCAACTACGAGCAGTACTTC. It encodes CSAATNYEQYF.

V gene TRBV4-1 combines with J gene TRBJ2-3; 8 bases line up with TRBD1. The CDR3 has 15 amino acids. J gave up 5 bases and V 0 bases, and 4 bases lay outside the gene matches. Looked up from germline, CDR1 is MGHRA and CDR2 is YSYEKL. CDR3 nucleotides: TGCGCCAGCAGCCAAGACGGAGACAGGGGAGATACGCAGTATTTT. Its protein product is CASSQDGDRGDTQYF.

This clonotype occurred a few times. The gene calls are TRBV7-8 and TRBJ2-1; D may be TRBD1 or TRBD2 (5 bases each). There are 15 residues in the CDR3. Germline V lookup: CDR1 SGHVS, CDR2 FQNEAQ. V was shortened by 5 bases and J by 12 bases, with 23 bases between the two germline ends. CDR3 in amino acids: CASSGGERGHGAQFF. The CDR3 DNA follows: TGTGCCAGCAGCGGAGGTGAGAGGGGTCACGGCGCGCAGTTCTTC.